This TCR beta chain was found in a study of CD8+CD57+ T cells in acquired aplastic anemia. Study background: The average for DNA from sorted CD4+ and CD8+ cells was 3.2 ug.

Findings and limits, study-wide: Patients and controls had CD8+ Simpson's diversity values that were not significantly distinct.

In the case of this clonotype: As yet, its antigen is unknown.

The TCR beta profiling, which covered VDJ combination and CDR3 sequence, was carried out using genomic DNA as the template. Each CDR3 protein is one row after TCRdb ran MiXCR on the reads. Of approximately 160,000 distinct CDR3 sequences listed, approximately 44% were seen once; the top ten hold over 0.95%. In germline, CDR1 is SGDLS, CDR2 YYNGEE. This CDR3 has 15 amino acids. V was clipped by 0 bases and J by 1 base, with 8 bases between them. This chain joins TRBV9 and TRBJ1-3; D unclear. The sample taken for sequencing was sorted CD4+, CD8+, or CD8+CD57+ T cells (not recorded which) from PBMCs. This clonotype was sampled from a human donor in good health. CDR3 coding DNA: TGTGCCAGCAGCGTAGAAGGGTTTTCTGGAAACACCATATATTTT. Amino acid sequence: CASSVEGFSGNTIYF.